This T cell receptor beta chain came from a study of identifying expanded T cells in peripheral blood (dated by TCRdb to between 2018 and 2021). Concerning the study at large: Separate aliquots of the same genomic DNA pool were sequenced to produce technical replicates, and four replicates were compared in pairs.

On the study overall, not on this receptor specifically: The authors expected that over much longer intervals, such as months to years, biological variance in healthy repertoires might increase even further. The binomial model flagged around 1.1 differentially abundant clones between technical replicates, compared with approximately 16 over about two weeks and 18 to 20 over roughly 4 weeks. Across all healthy donors, variance in clone template counts between approximately 2-week samples was found to increase significantly with total template count. Both the number of clones called differentially abundant and the false-positive rate were significantly reduced by the beta-binomial model across all healthy-donor time intervals.

CDR3 length: 13 amino acids, cysteine to phenylalanine. Only CDR3 DNA remains: 39 bases, in frame from the first base. CDR1 GTSNPN and CDR2 SVGIG were looked up in the germline V gene (reference sequence). V is clipped by 1 base and J by 5 bases, and the sequence between their germline boundaries is 8 bases long. Concerning this clone itself: Its target antigen remains unknown. The input lacks base qualities; no much larger clone sits a single base away.

During the collection period, no infections or other immune events were recorded for the healthy donors. To calibrate time-dependent variance in a beta-binomial model of T-cell clone differential abundance, blood repertoires from healthy donors were used as a training cohort. The training cohort was composed of roughly ten healthy donors, 3 female and 7 male. On average the donors were around 41 years old, and their ages spanned roughly 25 to 70 years. Whole blood from each healthy donor was obtained from a commercial supplier and was collected at three time points around 2 weeks apart. Genomic DNA was extracted from unsorted whole blood for immunosequencing. The immunoSEQ Assay, which uses bias-controlled multiplex PCR amplification of genomic DNA, was used to profile TCRbeta CDR3 regions. The original methods were these. To quantify the absolute abundance of each unique TCRbeta CDR3 region, the sequences were collapsed and filtered. Differential abundance was tested with two models: a binomial (Fisher-equivalent) model and a beta-binomial model that adds time-dependent variance fitted from healthy donors. Any clone with fewer than 5 combined templates was excluded, and a clone was called differentially abundant if its Benjamini-Hochberg FDR was below 0.01. In the beta-binomial model, variance was expressed as a function of the total template count across the two samples, in the form v = (b*log(k)+a)^2. The immuneACCESS repertoire file appears here via TCRdb, limited to in-frame rearrangements. These files lack a portion of the clones; in checked studies, under half of the deficit traces to unresolved V genes, and the cause of the others is not known. The V and J calls and clone size come from that table; D and trimming were worked out from the DNA. This sample lists over 90,000 clones; about 91% were detected once. The ten biggest clones cover roughly an eighth of the sample.

This clonotype originated in a person between 18 and 75 years old in good health. This sequence uses TRBV30 and TRBJ1-4, with the D gene not clear enough to name. Sequences were obtained from blood. The CDR3 amino acid sequence is: CAWSAPANEKLFF. The DNA sequence is given as TGTGCCTGGAGTGCCCCAGCGAATGAAAAACTGTTTTTT.